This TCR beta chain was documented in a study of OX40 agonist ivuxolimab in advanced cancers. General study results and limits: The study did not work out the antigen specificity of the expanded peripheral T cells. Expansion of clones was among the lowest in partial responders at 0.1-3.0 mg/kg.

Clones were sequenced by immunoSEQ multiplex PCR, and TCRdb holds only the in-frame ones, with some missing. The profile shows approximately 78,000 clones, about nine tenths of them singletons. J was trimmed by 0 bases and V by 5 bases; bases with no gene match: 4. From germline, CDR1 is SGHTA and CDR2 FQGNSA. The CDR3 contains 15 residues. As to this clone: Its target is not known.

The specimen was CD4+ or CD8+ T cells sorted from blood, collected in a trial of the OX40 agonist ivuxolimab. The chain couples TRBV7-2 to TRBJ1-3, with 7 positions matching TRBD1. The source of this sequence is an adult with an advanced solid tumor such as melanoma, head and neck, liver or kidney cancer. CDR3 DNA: TGTGCCAGCAGCCCAGGGGGGGCCTCTGGAAACACCATATATTTT. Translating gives CASSPGGASGNTIYF.